This T cell receptor beta chain comes out of a study of blood T cell repertoires in COVID-19 (dated by TCRdb to 2018 to 2021). General notes on the study: Samples covering the acute and convalescent phases of COVID-19 were provided by collaborators in the United States, Italy and Spain. The material from the prospective study consisted of cDNA or gDNA derived from T cells, B-cell-depleted T cells, or PBMCs. Deeply sampled blood TCRbeta repertoires from subjects exposed to, actively infected with, or recovered from COVID-19 were included in the dataset. The repertoires were made available in a free public database intended to serve as a resource for research on the immune response to SARS-CoV-2. Samples came from the ongoing ImmuneRACE study (first 160 participants) plus 1,254 subjects from 6 global collaborators. Nearly every sample came with metadata listing a de-identified subject ID, COVID-19 status, age in years and sex. Where available, HLA class I and class II types were obtained from metadata supplied by the sample provider rather than from assay-based typing. The full study reports these points: Clinical and demographic metadata were provided uncurated, with the amount varying by source and participant.

The germline V gene specifies LGHNA as CDR1 and YSLEER as CDR2. Including cysteine and phenylalanine, the CDR3 has 14 amino acids. Of all the DNA, just the CDR3 is kept, 42 bases in frame from base 1. Between the V and J ends, shortened by 0 bases and 10 bases respectively, the junction contains 13 bases. Collaborating institutions collected whole blood in K2EDTA tubes following their own protocols. For TCRbeta analysis, collaborator samples were shipped as frozen whole blood, as isolated PBMCs, or as DNA extracted from either sample type. Comments on this clone: This receptor's antigen is unknown. Base qualities are not recorded, but no much larger clone differs from it by a single base.

The immunoSEQ Assay, a bias-controlled multiplex PCR, was used to amplify TCRbeta CDR3 regions from genomic DNA. Concerning the study's data processing: The number of nucleated cells in each sample was estimated by amplification of reference gene primers within the assay. To quantify the absolute abundance of each unique TCRbeta CDR3 rearrangement, sequence reads were collapsed and filtered. For each sample, productive Simpson clonality was calculated as the square root of Simpson's diversity index over productive rearrangements. The source is immuneACCESS, and TCRdb retained only in-frame sequences with V and J called. Part of the clones is not carried over; for the studies checked, unresolved V genes explain less than half of this, and the remainder is unexplained. V and J calls plus clone size are reproduced from that table; the DNA served to infer D and trimming. This sample has roughly 23,000 clones in its table, and 75% to 95% of those were observed once. The ten largest clones represent approximately 3.4% of the sample.

Specimen: peripheral blood. The rearranged chain carries TRBV4-3 and TRBJ2-1, with TRBD1 as a weak D call on 5 bases. The sequence was collected from a woman in her sixties or seventies with active COVID-19. The nucleotide sequence is TGCGCCAGCAGCCAAGAATCAGGCGCAGGGGAGCAGTTCTTC. Its protein product is CASSQESGAGEQFF.